This T cell receptor beta chain came from a study of blood T cell repertoires in COVID-19 (dated by TCRdb to the early 2020s). Broadly, across the study: Collaborator samples came from the United States, Italy and Spain and covered acute and convalescent phases of COVID-19. The material from the prospective study consisted of cDNA or gDNA derived from T cells, B-cell-depleted T cells, or PBMCs. The dataset comprised deeply sampled blood TCRbeta repertoires from subjects exposed to, actively infected with, or recovered from COVID-19. A freely available public database, intended as a resource for researchers studying the immune response to SARS-CoV-2, is where the repertoires were released. The samples were drawn from two sources: the first 160 participants of the ongoing ImmuneRACE study, and approximately 1,300 subjects contributed by 6 global collaborators. The sample metadata nearly always contained a de-identified subject ID, COVID-19 status, age in years and sex. Where available, HLA class I and class II types were obtained from metadata supplied by the sample provider rather than from assay-based typing.

Taken from the germline V gene (reference sequence), the CDR1 and CDR2 loops are SEHNR and FQNEAQ. V is pruned by 2 bases and J by 3 bases, leaving 5 bases of the junction without a gene match. There are 16 amino acids in the CDR3, from cysteine to phenylalanine inclusive. Solely the CDR3 DNA is kept, with 48 bases framed from the first base. TCRbeta CDR3 regions were amplified from genomic DNA by means of the immunoSEQ Assay, a bias-controlled multiplex PCR. The authors processed their data as follows. Nucleated cell counts per sample were estimated from amplification of reference gene primers within the assay. To quantify the absolute abundance of each unique TCRbeta CDR3 rearrangement, sequence reads were collapsed and filtered. For each sample, productive Simpson clonality was calculated as the square root of Simpson's diversity index across productive rearrangements. Held by TCRdb, this immuneACCESS table contains in-frame sequences only and omits some clones. Under half of the omission traces to an unresolved V gene where checked; the cause of the rest is unknown. V and J calls and clone size are those listed in that table; D and trimming were worked out from the DNA. The sample table shows approximately 52,000 clones, and around 90% are seen once. Of the sample, about 3.4% is held by the ten largest clones.

Study-level results and caveats: How much clinical and demographic metadata was included differed by source and by participant, and the metadata was provided uncurated.

Each collaborating institution followed its own protocols to collect whole blood in K2EDTA tubes. For TCRbeta analysis, collaborator samples were shipped as frozen whole blood, as isolated PBMCs, or as DNA extracted from either sample type. On this clone itself: Its binding antigen is unknown. Base qualities are missing; no much larger clone stands one base away.

The chain joins TRBV7-9 to TRBJ1-4, with 8 middle bases fitting TRBD1. The sequence was collected from a man in his fifties with acute or convalescent COVID-19. The sequenced material came from peripheral blood. Here is the DNA: TGTGCCAGCAGCTTACTCAGGGGGCTCGCTAATGAAAAACTGTTTTTT. It codes for CASSLLRGLANEKLFF.